A single sample gave rise to the 17 T cell receptor beta chains below, sequenced in a study of shared clonotypes between healthy human individuals. Profiling relied on immunoSEQ multiplex PCR, and the TCRdb table lists in-frame clones only, not all of them. Seen here are roughly 2 million clones, 85% to 95% observed once, and the top ten hold 0.1% to 0.15%. Sequencing was carried out using naive CD4+ T cells sorted from blood. Subset in this sample: CD45RA+ positively selected. These receptors came from a man younger than 35 in good health.

The chain joins TRBV2 to TRBJ1-3; no firm D call. V dropped 2 bases and J dropped 0 bases, with 8 bases sitting between them. The CDR3 runs to 15 residues. Germline V gives CDR1 SNHLY, CDR2 FYNNEI. DNA of the CDR3: TGTGCCAGCAGTGAACTTTTGTTCTCTGGAAACACCATATATTTT. Translated, it gives CASSELLFSGNTIYF. The full variable domain, its missing parts supplied by reference TRBV2 and TRBJ1-3, is EPEVTQTPSHQVTQMGQEVILRCVPISNHLYFYWYRQILGQKVEFLVSFYNNEISEKSEIFDDQFSVERPDGSNFTLKIRSTKLEDSAMYFCASSELLFSGNTIYFGEGSWLTVV.

The chain couples TRBV7-2 to TRBJ2-7; 8 bases are a match to TRBD2. CDR3 size: 15 residues. V trimming: 1 base; J trimming: 6 bases; junction bases outside the gene matches: 8. Germline V lookup: CDR1 SGHTA, CDR2 FQGNSA. CDR3 sequence: CASSLGSGGVSEQYF. Written as DNA, the CDR3 is TGTGCCAGCAGCTTAGGGTCGGGGGGGGTCTCCGAGCAGTACTTC.

This clone was detected once. The chain employs TRBV28 and TRBJ1-1; no firm D call. The CDR3 spans 13 residues. The germline gives CDR1 MDHEN, CDR2 SYDVKM. The V and J ends lost 7 bases and 4 bases respectively, with 13 bases between them. The chain's CDR3 is CASIGGKGTEAFF. The CDR3, as DNA: TGTGCCAGCATCGGAGGGAAGGGCACTGAAGCTTTCTTT.

A note on this clone: Different DNA sequences within this sample yield the same CDR3. V is TRBV7-9 and J is TRBJ1-1; D is perhaps TRBD1 (6 bases). This CDR3 spans 13 amino acids. Trimming removed 2 bases from V and 5 bases from J, with 9 bases in between. The V gene's germline CDR1 is SEHNR and CDR2 FQNEAQ (reference sequence). The CDR3 DNA is TGTGCCAGCAGCTTACGGCAGGGGACTGAAGCTTTCTTT. This sequence encodes CASSLRQGTEAFF.

The V call is TRBV6-1, the J call TRBJ2-5; D not resolved. This CDR3 has 13 residues. V was pared by 4 bases and J by 1 base, with 7 bases between. Per germline, CDR1 MNHNS and CDR2 SASEGT. CDR3 nucleotide sequence: TGTGCCAGCAGTGCGCAGGTCCAAGAGACCCAGTACTTC. Its translation is CASSAQVQETQYF.

The V call is TRBV7-3, the J call TRBJ2-3, with 8 bases matching TRBD2. The CDR3 spans 15 residues. Germline lookup yields CDR1 SGHTA and CDR2 FQGTGA. Trimming took 5 bases from V and 6 from J; bases not matched to a gene: 10. The CDR3 bases are TGTGCCAGCAGCCAGGGGAGTAGCGGGGTGGATACGCAGTATTTT. Amino acids: CASSQGSSGVDTQYF.

The J gene is TRBJ1-6, the V gene TRBV28; a possible D gene is TRBD1 (6 bases). This CDR3 has 14 residues. V shed 3 bases and J shed 6 bases, with 9 bases lying between them. Looked up from germline, CDR1 is MDHEN and CDR2 is SYDVKM. DNA for the CDR3: TGTGCCAGCAGTTTTAGACAGGTTAATTCACCCCTCCACTTT. Amino acid sequence: CASSFRQVNSPLHF.

Notes on this clone: This sample includes further DNA sequences coding for the same CDR3. The chain is built from TRBV2 and TRBJ2-2, with TRBD1 matching 8 bases. The V gene end was trimmed by 6 bases and the J gene end by 4 bases; junction bases not matched to a gene: 4. Germline CDR1 is SNHLY and CDR2 is FYNNEI. This CDR3 contains 14 residues. CDR3 amino acids: CASRDRESTGELFF. In nucleotides, the CDR3 is TGTGCCAGCAGGGACAGGGAGAGCACCGGGGAGCTGTTTTTT.

This chain connects TRBV6-5 to TRBJ2-7; D is unresolved. V lost 4 bases and J lost 3, with 19 bases in between. This CDR3 contains 16 residues. Germline loops: CDR1 MNHEY, CDR2 SVGAGI. CDR3 region: CASSSLTGSEIYEQYF. DNA for the CDR3: TGTGCCAGCAGTTCGCTTACCGGGTCAGAAATCTACGAGCAGTACTTC.

The V and J genes are TRBV4-2 and TRBJ2-3; 7 nucleotides agree with TRBD2. The CDR3 is 16 residues long. V gave up 1 base and J gave up 5 bases; unmatched junction bases: 9. Germline CDR1 LGHNA, CDR2 YNFKEQ. The CDR3 region has the DNA TGTGCCAGCAGCCAAGTGGCCGGCGGGGGTTTAGATACGCAGTATTTT. Translation gives CASSQVAGGGLDTQYF.

CDR3 sequence reads: CASTTGTRNTGELFF. CDR3 sequence (DNA): TGTGCCAGCACAACCGGGACAAGGAACACCGGGGAGCTGTTTTTT. This rearrangement joins TRBV18 to TRBJ2-2; D is possibly TRBD1 (6 bases). Germline-derived CDR1 and CDR2 are KGHSH and LQKENI. CDR3 length: 15 amino acids. V was pared by 8 bases and J by 1 base, with 14 bases between.

The V and J genes are TRBV13 and TRBJ2-7; perhaps TRBD2 as D (6 bases). The length of the CDR3 is 16 residues. The germline V gene has CDR1 PRHDT and CDR2 FYEKMQ (reference sequence). Trimming removed 5 bases from V and 1 base from J, with 18 bases in between. The DNA of the CDR3 is TGTGCCAGCAGCCCACCAGCGGGCCTACCATCCTACGAGCAGTACTTC. Protein: CASSPPAGLPSYEQYF.

The rearrangement uses TRBV7-2 and TRBJ2-5, with 12 bases matching TRBD2. There are 16 residues in the CDR3. Trimming took 2 bases from V and 4 from J; bases not matched to a gene: 5. Germline V lookup: CDR1 SGHTA, CDR2 FQGNSA. In nucleotides, the CDR3 is TGTGCCAGCAGCTTAACTAGCGGGGGGCGGGGAGAGACCCAGTACTTC. Its translation: CASSLTSGGRGETQYF.

The rearrangement uses TRBV9 and TRBJ2-7; 8 positions match TRBD1. Germline V gene data show CDR1 as SGDLS and CDR2 as YYNGEE. V shed 3 bases and J 2 bases; nucleotides not matched to a gene: 4. The CDR3 is 14 residues long. In DNA form, the CDR3 reads TGTGCCAGCAGCGAGGGACAGGCCACCTACGAGCAGTACTTC. Its translation is CASSEGQATYEQYF.

With respect to this clone: The identical CDR3 is also encoded by other nucleotide sequences in the sample. The chain links TRBV10-1 to TRBJ2-2; D unresolved. With 2 bases removed from V and 3 bases from J, the gap between germline ends came to 7 bases. The CDR3 is 14 amino acids. CDR1 and CDR2 (germline): WNHNN, SYGVQD (reference sequence). CDR3 protein: CASSEGRDTGELFF. CDR3 DNA: TGCGCCAGCAGTGAGGGCCGGGACACCGGGGAGCTGTTTTTT.

The chain combines TRBV19 with TRBJ2-2; possible D gene TRBD2, 6 bases. Germline V CDR1 and CDR2: LNHDA, SQIVND (reference sequence). Trimming stripped 7 bases from V and 0 bases from J, with 9 bases between. This CDR3 region has 14 residues. CDR3 protein: CASKGGSNTGELFF. The CDR3 DNA follows: TGTGCCAGTAAGGGAGGATCGAACACCGGGGAGCTGTTTTTT.

This sequence joins TRBV30 and TRBJ2-2; D is perhaps TRBD1 or TRBD2 (5 bases each). From germline, CDR1 is GTSNPN and CDR2 SVGIG (reference sequence). The V end lost 7 bases, the J end lost 2 bases, and 29 bases lay between the germline ends. CDR3 size: 19 residues. The CDR3 nucleotides read TGTGCCTTTAAGAAATCCTCGGGACGCATTTCTATTAACACCGGGGAGCTGTTTTTT. Translating it yields CAFKKSSGRISINTGELFF.